The 22 T cell receptor beta chains presented below share a single source sample, sequenced in a study of cytotoxic CD8 clonotypes in ibrutinib-treated CLL. Method: immunoSEQ multiplex PCR; TCRdb's copy keeps in-frame clones and lacks some. The sample holds approximately 130,000 clones, around four fifths seen once. Material: PBMCs, obtained after 24 months of ibrutinib treatment. The origin of the receptors is a human donor with chronic lymphocytic leukemia.

The chain carries TRBV6-4 and TRBJ1-1; perhaps TRBD1 as D (6 bases). This CDR3 has 16 residues. V was shortened by 6 bases and J by 1 base, with 18 bases between the two germline ends. The germline gives CDR1 MRHNA, CDR2 SNTAGT. CDR3 amino acids: CASRGRTDRGNTEAFF. The CDR3 region has the DNA TGTGCCAGCAGAGGGCGGACAGACCGCGGGAACACTGAAGCTTTCTTT.

The chain has TRBV5-4 and TRBJ2-1; tentatively, D is TRBD1 (5 bases). Trimming cost V 0 bases and J 1 base, with 11 bases left between them. Germline CDR1 is SGHNT and CDR2 is YYREEE (reference sequence). CDR3 length equals 16 residues. This chain's CDR3 is CASSLVLQGSYNEQFF. The CDR3, as DNA: TGTGCCAGCAGCTTGGTTCTGCAGGGTTCCTACAATGAGCAGTTCTTC.

This chain joins TRBV6-1 and TRBJ2-3, with TRBD2 identical over 9 bases. V shed 2 bases, J shed 2 bases, and the junction held 8 bases outside the gene matches. The CDR3 has 17 residues. CDR1 is MNHNS and CDR2 is SASEGT in the germline V gene. This CDR3 reads CASSETKAGGITDTQYF. DNA of the CDR3: TGTGCCAGCAGTGAAACCAAGGCGGGGGGGATCACAGATACGCAGTATTTT.

V is TRBV5-1 and J is TRBJ1-1; D is perhaps TRBD1 (5 bases). The CDR3 is 15 amino acids. Trimming left V 2 bases short and J 3 bases short, with 14 bases between. Germline V gives CDR1 SGHRS, CDR2 YFSETQ. DNA of the CDR3: TGCGCCAGCAGCTTCACAGCAGGGTGGTACACTGAAGCTTTCTTT. Translating gives CASSFTAGWYTEAFF.

V gene TRBV12-5 combines with J gene TRBJ1-3; D is undetermined. Germline CDR1 is LGHNT and CDR2 is FRNRAP. This CDR3 contains 14 residues. Trimming took 11 bases from V and 0 from J, leaving 14 bases between them. The CDR3 is CASKSGSSGNTIYF. As DNA, the CDR3 is TGTGCTTCAAAGTCGGGGAGCTCTGGAAACACCATATATTTT.

CDR3 DNA: TGTGCCACCAGCAGAGACCCGGGACCTGGGGAGACCCAGTACTTC. It translates to CATSRDPGPGETQYF. V and J are TRBV15 and TRBJ2-5; D could derive from TRBD1 or TRBD2 (5 bases each). CDR1 is LNHNV and CDR2 is YYDKDF in the germline V gene (reference sequence). V gave up 0 bases and J gave up 5 bases, with 13 bases separating them. CDR3 length: 15 residues.

A few counts support this clone. The V gene is TRBV12-1, the J gene TRBJ1-1; the tabulated D call, TRBD1, remains unverified against the DNA. TRBV12-1 is marked as a pseudogene. The length of the CDR3 is 16 residues. The CDR3 loop reads CASFWAGGMLNTEAFF. CDR3 in DNA: TGTGCCAGCTTCTGGGCAGGGGGGATGTTGAACACTGAAGCTTTCTTT.

This chain links TRBV11-2 with TRBJ2-3; D may be TRBD2 (7 bases). Germline CDR1 SGHAT, CDR2 FQNNGV. The CDR3 is 16 residues long. Trimming cost V 1 base and J 0 bases, with 11 bases left between them. The CDR3 DNA reads TGTGCCAGCAGCTTAGGGGCGGGGGCGAGCACAGATACGCAGTATTTT. Protein: CASSLGAGASTDTQYF.

The chain has TRBV30 and TRBJ2-5; TRBD1 agrees at 10 bases. V trimming: 1 base; J trimming: 7 bases; junction bases outside the gene matches: 6. This CDR3 region has 14 residues. The germline gives CDR1 GTSNPN, CDR2 SVGIG (reference sequence). Here the CDR3 reads CAWSAPGQGRTQYF. The CDR3 DNA follows: TGTGCCTGGAGTGCCCCGGGACAGGGGAGGACCCAGTACTTC.

This chain connects TRBV7-8 to TRBJ2-2, with 9 bases that match TRBD1. Germline V lookup: CDR1 SGHVS, CDR2 FQNEAQ. This CDR3 has 16 amino acids. Trimming removed 4 bases from V and 7 bases from J; junction bases left unmatched: 10. As DNA, the CDR3 is TGTGCCAGCAGCTCACACGACAGGGGGTTGGACGGGGAGCTGTTTTTT. It encodes CASSSHDRGLDGELFF.

V and J are TRBV6-5 and TRBJ2-7; no firm D call. V lost 0 bases, J lost 9 bases, and 12 bases lay in between. The germline V gene encodes CDR1 MNHEY and CDR2 SVGAGI. This CDR3 is built from 13 residues. The CDR3 is CASSYSVDRGQYF. DNA of the CDR3: TGTGCCAGCAGTTACTCGGTTGACCGCGGGCAGTACTTC.

This clone has only one observation. The chain joins TRBV27 to TRBJ2-3, with D unresolved. V lost 6 bases to trimming and J lost 4 bases, with 17 bases between them. This CDR3 has 15 amino acids. Germline values: CDR1 MNHEY, CDR2 SMNVEV (reference sequence). The CDR3 DNA follows: TGTGCCAGCAGACGACTCGATTCCCCTCCAGATACGCAGTATTTT. Protein product: CASRRLDSPPDTQYF.

The chain couples TRBV2 to TRBJ1-2, with D unresolved. Germline lookup yields CDR1 SNHLY and CDR2 FYNNEI. The CDR3 contains 11 residues. The V end was cut by 6 bases, the J end by 5 bases, with 7 bases between. CDR3 DNA: TGTGCCAGCAGGACTGAATATGGCTACACCTTC. It codes for CASRTEYGYTF. Variable domain in full (rest from reference TRBV2 and TRBJ1-2): EPEVTQTPSHQVTQMGQEVILRCVPISNHLYFYWYRQILGQKVEFLVSFYNNEISEKSEIFDDQFSVERPDGSNFTLKIRSTKLEDSAMYFCASRTEYGYTFGSGTRLTVV.

This clone was observed once. CDR3 sequence (DNA): TGTGCCAGCAGTGACCTGGGACAGGGCCTAGCCAAAAACATTCAGTACTTC. Translated, it gives CASSDLGQGLAKNIQYF. The genes are TRBV6-4 and TRBJ2-4, with 9 nucleotides matching TRBD1. The junction had 5 bases not matched to a gene; V was cut back by 2 bases and J by 0 bases. The germline CDR1 and CDR2 sequences are MRHNA and SNTAGT. The CDR3 consists of 17 residues.

The V gene is TRBV7-9, the J gene TRBJ2-7, with D perhaps TRBD2 (6 bases). Germline-derived CDR1 and CDR2 are SEHNR and FQNEAQ (reference sequence). The ends were cut back, 1 base at V and 7 bases at J, with 20 bases in the middle. This CDR3 is built from 16 residues. The CDR3 DNA is TGTGCCAGCAGCTTAGGATTCTTCAGGGAGGCGGGTGAGCAGTACTTC. Translating it yields CASSLGFFREAGEQYF.

The rearrangement joins TRBV4-2 to TRBJ2-1; TRBD1 matches 7 bases. This CDR3 is 13 amino acids long. CDR1 is LGHNA and CDR2 is YNFKEQ in the germline V gene. J gave up 11 bases and V 0 bases, and 4 bases lay outside the gene matches. The CDR3 reads CASSQEGQAKQFF. DNA for the CDR3: TGTGCCAGCAGCCAAGAAGGACAGGCTAAGCAGTTCTTC.

The chain uses TRBV5-1 and TRBJ2-5, with 7 bases that match TRBD1. From germline, CDR1 is SGHRS and CDR2 YFSETQ. The trim removed 3 bases at V and 2 bases at J, leaving 7 bases unmatched. The CDR3 is 15 amino acids. The CDR3 coding sequence is TGCGCCAGCAGCTCCCTAGGACAGGCACAAGAGACCCAGTACTTC. Amino acids: CASSSLGQAQETQYF.

This clone was picked up one time. This chain links TRBV29-1 with TRBJ1-1; D perhaps matches TRBD1 (5 bases). Germline CDR1 reads SQVTM; CDR2 reads ANQGSEA. This CDR3 spans 10 amino acids. V was clipped by 7 bases and J by 5 bases, with 8 bases between them. In DNA form, the CDR3 reads TGCAGCGCCCAGGGAACTGAAGCTTTCTTT. It encodes CSAQGTEAFF.

V is TRBV5-6 and J is TRBJ1-6; 9 nucleotides line up with TRBD1. The V segment lost 2 bases and the J segment 10 bases; nucleotides outside the gene matches: 4. Germline V gives CDR1 SGHDT, CDR2 YYEEEE. The CDR3 sequence is 14 residues long. CDR3 loop: CASSFRQGGSPLHF. In DNA, the CDR3 is TGTGCCAGCAGCTTCCGACAGGGGGGATCACCCCTCCACTTT.

The chain links TRBV11-3 to TRBJ2-2; D is undetermined. In germline, CDR1 is SGHNT, CDR2 YENEEA. This CDR3 is 13 amino acids long. V was trimmed by 5 bases and J by 9 bases, leaving 13 bases between them. This CDR3 reads CASSPPGVRELFF. The CDR3 region has the DNA TGTGCCAGCAGCCCCCCCGGTGTCCGGGAGCTGTTTTTT.

This sequence joins TRBV5-3 and TRBJ1-5; D might be TRBD1 (6 bases). TRBV5-3 is noted as an ORF with a role that remains uncertain. CDR3 size: 15 residues. Trimming removed 3 bases from V and 10 bases from J, with 20 bases in between. This CDR3 is CARSSPGGGPNPQHF. For the CDR3, the DNA is TGTGCCAGAAGCTCCCCAGGTGGGGGGCCCAATCCCCAGCATTTT.

The chain has TRBV5-8 and TRBJ2-5, with TRBD2 matching over 8 bases. CDR3 size: 15 residues. The V gene's germline CDR1 is SGHTS and CDR2 YDEGEE. The J segment lost 5 bases and the V segment lost 7 bases, leaving 13 bases of the junction unmatched. The CDR3 sequence: CASFSGGVVDETQYF. CDR3 nucleotides: TGTGCCAGCTTCTCGGGGGGGGTCGTGGACGAGACCCAGTACTTC.